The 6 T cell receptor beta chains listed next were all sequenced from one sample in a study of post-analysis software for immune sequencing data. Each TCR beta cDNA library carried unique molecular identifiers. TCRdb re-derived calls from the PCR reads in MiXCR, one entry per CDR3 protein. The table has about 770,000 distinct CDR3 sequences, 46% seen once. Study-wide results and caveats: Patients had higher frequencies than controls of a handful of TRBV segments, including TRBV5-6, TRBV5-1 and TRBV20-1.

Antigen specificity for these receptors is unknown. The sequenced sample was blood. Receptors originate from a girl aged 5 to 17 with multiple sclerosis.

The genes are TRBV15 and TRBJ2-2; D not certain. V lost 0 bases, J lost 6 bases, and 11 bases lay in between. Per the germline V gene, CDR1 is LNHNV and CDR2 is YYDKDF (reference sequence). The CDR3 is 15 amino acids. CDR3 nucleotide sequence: TGTGCCACCAGCAGAGATCGGCGGTTGGCCGGGGAGCTGTTTTTT. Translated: CATSRDRRLAGELFF.

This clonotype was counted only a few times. The CDR3 sequence is CASSRTTSGNYGYTF. The DNA of the CDR3 is TGTGCCAGCAGTCGAACAACCTCAGGGAACTATGGCTACACCTTC. The V and J genes are TRBV12-3 or TRBV12-4 and TRBJ1-2; D might be TRBD1 (5 bases). CDR3 length: 15 residues. The germline V and J ends were trimmed by 5 bases and 2 bases, with 15 bases remaining between them.

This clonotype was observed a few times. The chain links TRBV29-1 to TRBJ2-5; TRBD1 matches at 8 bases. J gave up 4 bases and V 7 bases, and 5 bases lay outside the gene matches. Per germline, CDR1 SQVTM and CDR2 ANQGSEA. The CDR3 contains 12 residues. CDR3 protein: CSADRGPETQYF. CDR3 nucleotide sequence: TGCAGCGCCGACAGGGGTCCAGAGACCCAGTACTTC.

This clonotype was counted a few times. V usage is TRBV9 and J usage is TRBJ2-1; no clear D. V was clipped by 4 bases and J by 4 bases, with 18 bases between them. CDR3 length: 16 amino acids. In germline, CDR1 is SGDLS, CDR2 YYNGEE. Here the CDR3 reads CASSLHGRHKYNEQFF. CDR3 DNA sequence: TGTGCCAGCAGCCTACACGGGCGGCACAAATACAATGAGCAGTTCTTC.

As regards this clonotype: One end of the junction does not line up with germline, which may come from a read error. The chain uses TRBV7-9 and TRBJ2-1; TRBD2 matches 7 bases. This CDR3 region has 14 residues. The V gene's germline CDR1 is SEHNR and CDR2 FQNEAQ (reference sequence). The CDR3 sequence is CASSFGGSYSEQFF. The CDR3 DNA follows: TGTGCCAGCAGCTTCGGGGGGTCCTACAGTGAGCAGTTCTTC.

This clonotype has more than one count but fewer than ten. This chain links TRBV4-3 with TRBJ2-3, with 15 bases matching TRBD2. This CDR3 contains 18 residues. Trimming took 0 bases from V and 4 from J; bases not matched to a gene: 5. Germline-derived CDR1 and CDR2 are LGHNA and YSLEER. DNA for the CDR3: TGCGCCAGCAGCCAAGACTCTGGACTAGCGGGAGGGCCAGATACGCAGTATTTT. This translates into CASSQDSGLAGGPDTQYF.